This TCR beta chain is from a study of regulatory T cells in long-lasting Graves disease. Trimming left V 4 bases short and J 2 bases short, with 11 bases between. The CDR3 loop spans 14 amino acids. The V gene's germline CDR1 is MDHEN and CDR2 SYDVKM. Library construction for TCR beta used iRepertoire HTBI primers and Arm-PCR of CDR3 regions. MiXCR, run by TCRdb on the multiplex PCR reads, gives a single entry per CDR3 protein. The data show a few hundred thousand distinct CDR3 sequences, about 15% seen once. This clonotype was counted ten times or more. The sample's time point: newly diagnosed GD, antithyroid drugs for less than 3 months. PBMC-extracted RNA yielded the TCR library. Patients hailed from an endocrinology department in Xi'an, China. These same data were also listed under a study on T cells in Graves' hyperthyroidism and ophthalmopathy.

The starting material was peripheral blood mononuclear cells (PBMCs), obtained at new diagnosis, from a patient treated with antithyroid drugs. The chain joins TRBV28 to TRBJ1-2; no clear D. The receptor was derived from a woman aged 40-49 years with Graves disease. CDR3 amino acids: CASSSLDGNYGYTF. For the CDR3, the DNA is TGTGCCAGCAGTTCTTTAGACGGAAACTATGGCTACACCTTC.